Below, one TCR beta chain is given with its context. Its antigen is currently unknown. Produced via immunoSEQ multiplex PCR; TCRdb's table is partial and in-frame only. The table shows under 2,000,000 clones, with about 95% occurring only once. Germline CDR1 is MNHEY and CDR2 is SMNVEV (reference sequence). The CDR3 runs to 13 residues. V was pared by 1 base and J by 5 bases, with 9 bases between. The sample comes from a study of shared clonotypes between healthy human individuals. Study observations and caveats: Around 5% was the fraction of naive CD4 clonotypes found shared across several donors.

Naive CD8 cells, CD45RO-negative and positively selected for CCR7, excluded terminally differentiated effector memory CD45RA+ cells. The source is a man aged 18 to 29 in good health. This chain connects TRBV27 to TRBJ2-7; D is possibly TRBD2 (6 bases). The material sequenced was naive CD8+ T cells sorted from blood. CDR3 loop: CASSLLRGNEQYF. The CDR3 nucleotides are TGTGCCAGCAGTTTATTACGGGGGAACGAGCAGTACTTC.